The source of this T cell receptor (beta chain) is a study of beta chain features in type 1 diabetes. Study results and caveats: Patients with Type 1 diabetes showed moderately but significantly shorter TCRB CDR3s in all four CD4+ subsets.

This clone turned up a few times. Antigen: not known. There was one heparinised blood draw per donor, averaging about 116 mL. As every portion of the isolated RNA was reverse transcribed, the sequencing read expressed TCRB transcripts. The method was immunoSEQ multiplex PCR; TCRdb's version includes in-frame clones alone and lacks a portion of them. Here the sample spans over 600,000 clones, around an eighth being singletons. V dropped 8 bases and J dropped 9 bases, with 17 bases sitting between them. This CDR3 has 13 amino acids. Per the germline V gene, CDR1 is SGHTA and CDR2 is FQGNSA. Sequencing was performed on naive CD4+ T cells from blood. The source of this sequence is a man aged 30-40 years with type 1 diabetes. The V and J genes are TRBV7-2 and TRBJ2-1, with a tentative D call TRBD2 (6 bases). The CDR3 sequence: CASRGKSYGEQFF. The CDR3 DNA sequence: TGTGCCAGCCGGGGGAAGAGTTACGGTGAGCAGTTCTTC. Using reference TRBV7-2 and TRBJ2-1 for the parts outside the CDR3, the full variable domain is GAGVSQSPSNKVTEKGKDVELRCDPISGHTALYWYRQSLGQGLEFLIYFQGNSAPDKSGLPSDRFSAERTGGSVSTLTIQRTQQEDSAVYLCASRGKSYGEQFFGPGTRLTVL.